This T cell receptor (beta chain) was sequenced during a study of identical twins (dated by TCRdb to 2016 to 2017). Regarding the complete study: TCR alpha and beta repertoires from monozygotic twins, unrelated adults of various ages and cord blood were deep-sequenced to test whether fetal clonotypes persist. To rule out contamination, replicate twin experiments were performed at different times with different library preparation protocols. Overall study outcomes, separate from this receptor: Compared with coincidental sharing between unrelated individuals, out-of-frame TCR alpha sequences shared between twins showed an excess of sequences with low generation probability. Excess twin sharing in beta out-of-frame sequences was weaker because fewer shared sequences lowered the signal-to-noise ratio. Abundant cord blood beta clonotypes carried fewer insertions; young adult naive repertoires showed a weaker similar trend, while memory repertoires showed none. In monozygotic twins, out-of-frame TCR alpha sharing was systematically underestimated by recombination models, although the models agreed with sharing between unrelated individuals. Invariant T cells such as MAIT and iNKT could partly confound zero-insertion analyses, although diverse VJ usage argued against such confounding for most clonotypes. Because the same donors could not be followed over many years, conclusions were based on cross-sectional statistical analysis.

Only healthy Caucasian donors were included. The twin cohort consisted of three pairs of female monozygotic twins, all aged about 18 to 30 years. Positive isolation kits from Invitrogen were used to isolate CD4+ and CD8+ T cell populations. There are a few counts of this clonotype. Which antigen it targets is not known. It has no much larger one-base neighbor in the sample; base qualities were not kept. Preparation of the library involved 5' RACE. The instrument was an Illumina HiSeq 2000. A universal primer binding site was introduced by template switching, and a unique molecular identifier was present in the final cDNA, enabling accurate counting of TCR cDNA molecules. Specific primers in the conserved constant-segment region were used to synthesize first-strand cDNA for TCR alpha and beta chains. Each cDNA library was double barcoded, with a SMART-Mk sample barcode plus Illumina barcodes, to control for contamination. TruSeq adapter sequences and Illumina sample barcodes were added in two successive PCR steps. Sequencing of the TCR alpha and beta cDNA libraries was done on the Illumina HiSeq platform using custom primers. The authors' analysis ran thus. Raw reads were processed with MiGEC to extract unique molecular identifiers, and MiXCR was used to determine CDR3 positions. For each individual, recombination models were inferred using an EM algorithm with the repgenHMM and IGoR tools. Shared clonotype analysis was performed with the tcR package in R, normalizing sharing by the product of cloneset sizes. To study raw recombination free of thymic and clonal selection effects, out-of-frame nonproductive sequences were analyzed. In TCRdb, the public reads were trimmed at Q25 with fastp and aligned with MiXCR, with productive beta chains retained. Rows are unified per CDR3 protein, each entry keeping the most common DNA and genes. The V and J calls come from TCRdb's annotation, not from the publication. The sample profile shows roughly 490,000 distinct CDR3 sequences; 14% of them were found once. Jointly, the top ten make up approximately 1% of the sample.

These same records also appear under a second study, on yellow fever vaccine responses in identical twins. That second report states: The authors reported that the T cell response to vaccination in identical twins appeared partly convergent and partly personalized. The study precisely tracked vaccine-responding T cell clones in identical twins.

The sample was CD4+ T cells sorted from blood. The sequence was obtained from a young woman in good health.

The CDR3 region reads CASSHQRGETQYF. The DNA reads as follows: TGTGCCAGCAGTCACCAGCGAGGAGAGACCCAGTACTTC. The chain is assembled from TRBV25-1 and TRBJ2-5, with the identity of the D gene unclear. V drops 5 bases and J drops 4 bases, leaving 11 bases in between. The germline V gene sets CDR1 to MGHDK and CDR2 to SYGVNS. The CDR3 has 13 amino acids, counting the end cysteine and phenylalanine. Only CDR3 DNA is held: 39 bases, read in frame from base 1.